This TCR beta chain was identified during a study of blood T cell repertoires in COVID-19. Clones were read by immunoSEQ multiplex PCR, and TCRdb kept only the in-frame ones, dropping some. Of around 250,000 clones listed, about four fifths were seen once; the top ten hold approximately 4%. Germline CDR1 is SQVTM and CDR2 is ANQGSEA. The CDR3 is 13 amino acids. Trimming pared 3 bases from V and 2 bases from J, leaving 10 bases between. The sample taken for sequencing was peripheral blood. The clonotype comes from a man aged 45-65 years with active or convalescent COVID-19. The V call is TRBV29-1, the J call TRBJ1-2; D ambiguous. The CDR3 DNA reads TGCAGCGTTGACCCGGGTACAAACTATGGCTACACCTTC. Translation gives CSVDPGTNYGYTF. Combining the CDR3 with reference TRBV29-1 and TRBJ1-2 gives the whole variable domain SAVISQKPSRDICQRGTSLTIQCQVDSQVTMMFWYRQQPGQSLTLIATANQGSEATYESGFVIDKFPISRPNLTFSTLTVSNMSPEDSSIYLCSVDPGTNYGYTFGSGTRLTVV.